This T cell receptor (beta chain) derives from a study of blood T cells in healthy people across ages. Study outcomes and limitations: Higher diversity, along with more naive CD4+ cells, distinguished long-lived donors from aged donors.

With a J-beta primer mix and a sample-barcoded 5' primer, a second PCR ran about 6 to 11 cycles. Sequencing of every sample gave 2.5 million or more CDR3-containing paired-end reads. TCRdb re-derived calls from the 5' RACE reads in MiXCR, one entry per CDR3 protein. In the table there are hundreds of thousands of distinct CDR3 sequences, about 55% of which are singletons. Trimming removed 6 bases at V and 1 base at J, with 18 bases between. Per germline, CDR1 DFQATT and CDR2 SNEGSKA (reference sequence). CDR3 length: 15 residues. Peripheral blood, about 9.8 milliliters per donor, was collected. About this clonotype: Its antigen is as yet unknown.

The receptor was isolated from a man aged 55 to 70 in good health. The chain has TRBV20-1 and TRBJ1-2; perhaps TRBD1 as D (5 bases). Sample: blood. This CDR3 reads CSADLLGRRNYGYTF. The CDR3 nucleotides read TGCAGTGCGGACCTCCTGGGACGGCGTAACTATGGCTACACCTTC.